This T cell receptor beta chain was sequenced for a study of metastatic and nonmetastatic thyroid tumors. Germline trimming cut 6 bases from V and 4 bases from J; bases unmatched to any gene: 4. Germline V CDR1 and CDR2: MNHNS, SASEGT. The CDR3 loop spans 14 amino acids. Through MiXCR, TCRdb re-clonotyped the PCR reads. The profile shows over 30,000 clones, 7.4% of them singletons. Each patient came to thyroid surgery without any prior treatment (of any kind). This TCR came from a female donor with papillary thyroid cancer or a benign thyroid nodule (not recorded which). Some clones in this sample may be carry-over from other donors' samples. The chain combines TRBV6-1 with TRBJ2-5, with 11 bases matching TRBD1. The sequencing input was blood. The DNA of the CDR3 is TGTGCCAGCAGACGGACAGGGGGCGGAGAGACCCAGTACTTC. It is translated as CASRRTGGGETQYF.